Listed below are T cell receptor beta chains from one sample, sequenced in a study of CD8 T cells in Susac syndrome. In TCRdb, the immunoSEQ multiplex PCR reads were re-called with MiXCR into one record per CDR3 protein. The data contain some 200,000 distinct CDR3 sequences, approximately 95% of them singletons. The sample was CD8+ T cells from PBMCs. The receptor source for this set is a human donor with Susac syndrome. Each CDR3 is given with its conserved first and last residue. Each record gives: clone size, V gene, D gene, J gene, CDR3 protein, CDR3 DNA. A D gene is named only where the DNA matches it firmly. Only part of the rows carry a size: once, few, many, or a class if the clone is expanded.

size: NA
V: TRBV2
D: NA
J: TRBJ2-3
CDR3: CASDSTDTQYF
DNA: TGTGCCAGCGACAGCACAGATACGCAGTATTTT

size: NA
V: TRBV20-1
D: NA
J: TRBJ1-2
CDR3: CSARTGTFSYGYTF
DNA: TGCAGTGCTAGAACAGGAACCTTTTCCTATGGCTACACCTTC

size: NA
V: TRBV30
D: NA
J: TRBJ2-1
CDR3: CAWSVVVSREGEQFF
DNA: TGTGCCTGGAGTGTTGTGGTGAGCAGGGAAGGTGAGCAGTTCTTC

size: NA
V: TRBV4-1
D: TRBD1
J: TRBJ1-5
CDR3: CASSQESPTGYQPQHF
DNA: TGCGCCAGCAGCCAAGAATCCCCGACAGGGTACCAGCCCCAGCATTTT

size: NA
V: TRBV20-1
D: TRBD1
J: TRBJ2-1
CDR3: CSAPGTGGYNEQFF
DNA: TGCAGTGCTCCCGGGACAGGGGGATACAATGAGCAGTTCTTC

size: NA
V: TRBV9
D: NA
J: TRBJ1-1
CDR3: CASSGPREEGGGNTEAFF
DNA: TGTGCCAGCAGCGGCCCCCGGGAGGAAGGCGGGGGGAACACTGAAGCTTTCTTT

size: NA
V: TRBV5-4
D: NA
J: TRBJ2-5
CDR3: CASSSKGGTETQYF
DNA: TGTGCCAGCAGCTCAAAGGGGGGAACGGAGACCCAGTACTTC

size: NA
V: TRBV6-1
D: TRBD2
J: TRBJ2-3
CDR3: CASRGLAGGRGTDTQYF
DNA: TGTGCCAGCAGGGGACTAGCGGGGGGCCGTGGCACAGATACGCAGTATTTT

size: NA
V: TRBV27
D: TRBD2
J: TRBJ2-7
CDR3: CASTALAGAAYEQYF
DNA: TGTGCCAGCACCGCCCTAGCGGGAGCTGCCTACGAGCAGTACTTC

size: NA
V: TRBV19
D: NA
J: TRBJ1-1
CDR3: CASSIHELNTEAFF
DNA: TGTGCCAGTAGTATACACGAGCTGAACACTGAAGCTTTCTTT

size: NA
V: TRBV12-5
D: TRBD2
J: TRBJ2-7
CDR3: CASGLDPTSGSEQYF
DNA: TGTGCTAGTGGTTTGGATCCGACTAGCGGGAGCGAGCAGTACTTC

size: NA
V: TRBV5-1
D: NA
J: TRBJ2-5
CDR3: CASSSQGFQETQYF
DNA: TGCGCCAGCAGCTCTCAGGGGTTCCAAGAGACCCAGTACTTC

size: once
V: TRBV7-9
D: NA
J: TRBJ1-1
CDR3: CASRESNTEAFF
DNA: TGTGCCAGCAGGGAATCGAACACTGAAGCTTTCTTT

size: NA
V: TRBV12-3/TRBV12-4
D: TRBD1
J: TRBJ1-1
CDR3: CASSFWTGGRDTEAFF
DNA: TGTGCCAGCAGTTTCTGGACAGGGGGACGGGATACTGAAGCTTTCTTT

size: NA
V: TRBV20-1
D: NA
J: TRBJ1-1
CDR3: CRGFEGRDTEAFF
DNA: TGCAGGGGGTTTGAAGGGAGAGACACTGAAGCTTTCTTT

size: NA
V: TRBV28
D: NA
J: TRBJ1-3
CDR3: CASRETDSGNTIYF
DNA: TGTGCCAGCAGGGAGACAGACTCTGGAAACACCATATATTTT

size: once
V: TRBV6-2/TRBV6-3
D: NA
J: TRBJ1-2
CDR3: CASSPRRRGGYTF
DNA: TGTGCCAGCAGCCCCAGGAGGCGGGGTGGCTACACCTTC

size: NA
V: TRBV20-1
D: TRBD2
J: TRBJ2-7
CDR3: CSANDLAANNYEQYF
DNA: TGCAGTGCCAATGACCTAGCGGCGAACAACTACGAGCAGTACTTC

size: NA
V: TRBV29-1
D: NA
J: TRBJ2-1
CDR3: CSVASGIDNEQFF
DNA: TGCAGCGTTGCGTCGGGAATTGACAATGAGCAGTTCTTC

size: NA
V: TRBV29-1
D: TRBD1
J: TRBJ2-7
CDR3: CSVHQGAYEQYF
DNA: TGCAGCGTACACCAGGGGGCCTACGAGCAGTACTTC

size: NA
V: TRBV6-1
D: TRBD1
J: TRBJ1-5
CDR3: CASSPSTGFRNQPQHF
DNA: TGTGCCAGCAGCCCTTCGACAGGGTTCAGGAATCAGCCCCAGCATTTT

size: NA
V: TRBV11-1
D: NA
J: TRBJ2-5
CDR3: CASSTSRSETQYF
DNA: TGTGCCAGCAGCACCTCTAGGTCGGAGACCCAGTACTTC

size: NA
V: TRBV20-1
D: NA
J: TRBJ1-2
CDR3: CSASRQPLANYGYTF
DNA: TGCAGTGCTAGTAGACAGCCGTTAGCTAACTATGGCTACACCTTC

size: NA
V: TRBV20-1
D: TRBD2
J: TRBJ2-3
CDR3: CSASLAGSGTDTQYF
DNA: TGCAGTGCTTCCCTAGCGGGATCGGGCACAGATACGCAGTATTTT

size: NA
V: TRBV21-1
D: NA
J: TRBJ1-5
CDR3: CASSKARGYGNQPQHF
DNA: TGTGCCAGCAGCAAAGCGCGAGGTTACGGCAATCAGCCCCAGCATTTT

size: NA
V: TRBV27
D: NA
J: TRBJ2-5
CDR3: CASSLRRGPETQYF
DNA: TGTGCCAGCAGTTTACGGAGGGGGCCAGAGACCCAGTACTTC

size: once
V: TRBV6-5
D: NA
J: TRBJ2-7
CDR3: CASSYSPVRGREQYF
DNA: TGTGCCAGCAGTTACTCCCCGGTCCGAGGAAGGGAGCAGTACTTC

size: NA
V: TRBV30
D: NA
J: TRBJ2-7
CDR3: CAWTRGSSYEQYF
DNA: TGTGCCTGGACCAGGGGCAGCTCCTACGAGCAGTACTTC

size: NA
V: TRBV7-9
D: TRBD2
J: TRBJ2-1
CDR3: CASSDPSGQFF
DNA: TGTGCCAGCAGCGACCCTAGCGGGCAGTTCTTC

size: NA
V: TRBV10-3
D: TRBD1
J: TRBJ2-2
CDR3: CAGQGKTGELFF
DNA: TGTGCCGGACAGGGGAAAACCGGGGAGCTGTTTTTT

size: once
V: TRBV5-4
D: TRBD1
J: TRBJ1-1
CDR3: CASSQQGGVNTEAFF
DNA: TGTGCCAGCAGCCAACAAGGGGGCGTGAACACTGAAGCTTTCTTT

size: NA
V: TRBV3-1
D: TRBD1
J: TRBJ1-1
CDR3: CASSSQGGETEAFF
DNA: TGTGCCAGCAGCTCACAGGGGGGTGAAACTGAAGCTTTCTTT

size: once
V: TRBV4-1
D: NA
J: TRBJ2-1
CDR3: CASSLAAKSYNEQFF
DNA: TGCGCCAGCAGCTTAGCGGCCAAGTCCTACAATGAGCAGTTCTTC

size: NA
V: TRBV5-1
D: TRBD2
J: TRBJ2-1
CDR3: CASSPILVSGGANEQFF
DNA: TGCGCCAGCAGCCCAATCCTAGTCAGCGGGGGGGCCAATGAGCAGTTCTTC

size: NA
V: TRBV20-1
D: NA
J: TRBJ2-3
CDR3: CSARDIGSVTDTQYF
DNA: TGCAGTGCCAGAGATATAGGGTCGGTGACAGATACGCAGTATTTT

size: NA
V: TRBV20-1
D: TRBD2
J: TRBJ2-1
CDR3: CSAPGTSRLF
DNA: TGCAGTGCTCCCGGGACTAGCCGACTCTTC

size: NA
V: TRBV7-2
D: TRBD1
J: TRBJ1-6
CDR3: CASSLALRQGWHNSPLHF
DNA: TGTGCCAGCAGCTTAGCGCTGAGACAGGGTTGGCATAATTCACCCCTCCACTTT

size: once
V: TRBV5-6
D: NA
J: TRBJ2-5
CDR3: CASSWGSDQETQYF
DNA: TGTGCCAGCAGCTGGGGCTCGGATCAAGAGACCCAGTACTTC

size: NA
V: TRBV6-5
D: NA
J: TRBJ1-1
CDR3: CASRIRRGGEAFF
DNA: TGTGCCAGCCGAATCCGACGCGGGGGTGAAGCTTTCTTT

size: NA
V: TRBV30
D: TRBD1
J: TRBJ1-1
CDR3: CACGQGNTEAFF
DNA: TGTGCCTGCGGACAGGGGAACACTGAAGCTTTCTTT

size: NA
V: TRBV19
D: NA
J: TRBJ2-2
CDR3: CATPSRSGELFF
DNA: TGTGCCACCCCAAGTCGGTCCGGGGAGCTGTTTTTT

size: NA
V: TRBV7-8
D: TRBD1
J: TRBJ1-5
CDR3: CASSPGRGDRYNQPQHF
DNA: TGTGCCAGCAGCCCTGGTAGGGGGGACAGGTATAATCAGCCCCAGCATTTT

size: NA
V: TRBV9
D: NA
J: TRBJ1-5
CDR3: CASSPRGTLNQPQHF
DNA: TGTGCCAGCAGCCCCCGAGGGACACTCAATCAGCCCCAGCATTTT

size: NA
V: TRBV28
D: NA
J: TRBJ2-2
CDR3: CASSSPFNTGELFF
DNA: TGTGCCAGCAGTTCCCCTTTTAACACCGGGGAGCTGTTTTTT

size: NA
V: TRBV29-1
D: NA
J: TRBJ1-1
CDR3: CSAFGTRSMNTEAFF
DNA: TGCAGCGCCTTTGGAACAAGGTCGATGAACACTGAAGCTTTCTTT

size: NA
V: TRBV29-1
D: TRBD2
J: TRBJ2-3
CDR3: CSATLAGGPKGTDTQYF
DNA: TGCAGCGCCACGCTAGCGGGAGGGCCGAAAGGCACAGATACGCAGTATTTT

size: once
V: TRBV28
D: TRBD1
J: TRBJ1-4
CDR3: CASRSGGLPANEKLFF
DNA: TGTGCCAGCAGGTCAGGGGGTTTACCAGCTAATGAAAAACTGTTTTTT

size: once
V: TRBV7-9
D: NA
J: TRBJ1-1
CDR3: CASSALGYTEAFF
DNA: TGTGCCAGCAGCGCCCTGGGGTATACTGAAGCTTTCTTT

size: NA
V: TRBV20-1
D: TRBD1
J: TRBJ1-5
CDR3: CSATGTGLYSNQPQHF
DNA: TGCAGTGCCACCGGGACAGGCTTGTATAGCAATCAGCCCCAGCATTTT

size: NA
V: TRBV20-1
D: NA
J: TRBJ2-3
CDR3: CSARGGHRENTDTQYF
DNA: TGCAGTGCTAGGGGGGGGCACAGGGAAAACACAGATACGCAGTATTTT

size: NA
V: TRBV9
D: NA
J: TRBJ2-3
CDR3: CASSVRSATDTQYF
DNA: TGTGCCAGCAGCGTAAGAAGCGCCACAGATACGCAGTATTTT

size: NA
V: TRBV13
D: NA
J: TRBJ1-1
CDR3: CASSPRRTEAFF
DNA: TGTGCCAGCAGCCCAAGGAGGACTGAAGCTTTCTTT

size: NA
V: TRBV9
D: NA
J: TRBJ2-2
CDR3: CASSLSSPAGSYHTGELFF
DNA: TGTGCCAGCAGCCTATCGTCCCCAGCAGGTTCCTACCACACCGGGGAGCTGTTTTTT

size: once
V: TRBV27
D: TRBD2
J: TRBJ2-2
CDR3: CASSFGLAGGVELFF
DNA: TGTGCCAGCAGTTTTGGTCTAGCGGGAGGCGTGGAGCTGTTTTTT